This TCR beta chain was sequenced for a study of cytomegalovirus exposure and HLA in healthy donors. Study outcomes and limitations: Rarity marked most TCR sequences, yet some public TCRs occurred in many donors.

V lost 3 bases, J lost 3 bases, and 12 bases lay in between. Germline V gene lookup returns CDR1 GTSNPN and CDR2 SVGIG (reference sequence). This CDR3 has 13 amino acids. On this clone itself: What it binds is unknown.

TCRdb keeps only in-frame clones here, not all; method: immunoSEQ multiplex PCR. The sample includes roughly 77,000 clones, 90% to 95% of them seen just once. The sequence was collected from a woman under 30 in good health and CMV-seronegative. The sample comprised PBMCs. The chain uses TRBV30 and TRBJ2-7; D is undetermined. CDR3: CAWSAAGGYEQYF. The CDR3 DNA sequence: TGTGCCTGGAGCGCCGCAGGTGGCTACGAGCAGTACTTC.